The table lists the clone carrying this T cell receptor (beta chain) with a few counts. As yet, its antigen is unknown. It was with 60 Vbeta and 13 Jbeta primers that the PCR ran. TCRdb's copy holds only in-frame clones and misses some; the assay was immunoSEQ multiplex PCR. The sample has about 170,000 clones, approximately 73% seen once. Looked up from germline, CDR1 is SNHLY and CDR2 is FYNNEI. With 6 bases clipped from V and 1 base from J, the junction kept 5 bases outside the gene matches. This CDR3 contains 15 residues. These data originate in a study of cytomegalovirus exposure and HLA in healthy donors. Turning to the study itself: Among a few hundred genotyped donors, roughly 80% fell in the Caucasian-associated ancestry cluster. Study findings and constraints: Earlier results showed most TCR beta V segments being productive about 90% or about 30% of the time. Later, an analysis found that common viral pathogens appeared to be linked with several of the most significant clusters.

This TCR derives from a woman between 18 and 29 years old in good health and CMV-seropositive. Material for sequencing was PBMCs. This chain joins TRBV2 and TRBJ2-1; the match to TRBD1 covers 8 bases. The CDR3 DNA is TGTGCCAGCAGGCCTGGGACAGGATCCTACAATGAGCAGTTCTTC. It encodes CASRPGTGSYNEQFF.